These T cell receptor beta chains were read from a single sample in a study of T-cell memory formation after mild COVID-19. TCRdb re-analysed the 5' RACE reads in MiXCR, keeping a single row per CDR3 protein. The table records roughly 310,000 distinct CDR3 sequences, 15% to 20% of them present only once. The sample was PBMCs or a T cell subset sorted from them (not recorded which). All receptors derive from a man between 18 and 29 years old who had mild COVID-19 (a few samples of this study predate the infection). Cell type and time point are not known. The CDR3 runs from the conserved cysteine through the conserved F or W. Fields, in order: V gene, clone size, D gene, CDR3 length, J gene, CDR3 DNA, CDR3 protein. The D gene is left open where the match is weak. Clone size is stated in some rows and not others, as once, few, many or a class when expanded.

>TRBV3-1|few|.|16|TRBJ1-3
TGTGCCAGCAGCCAAGCTGGGGCGATCTCTGGAAACACCATATATTTT
CASSQAGAISGNTIYF
>TRBV6-4|few|.|15|TRBJ2-3
TGTGCCAGCAGTGCACAGGGAAGTAGCGCAGATACGCAGTATTTT
CASSAQGSSADTQYF
>TRBV4-1|.|.|13|TRBJ1-6
TGCGCCAGCAGCCAAGACATCAGGCCACCCCTCCACTTT
CASSQDIRPPLHF
>TRBV6-1|few|.|15|TRBJ1-1
TGTGCCAGCAGTGAACTTGGGGGTCTTAACACTGAAGCTTTCTTT
CASSELGGLNTEAFF
>TRBV4-2|.|.|16|TRBJ1-1
TGTGCCAGCAGCCCAGCCACCAGGGACTCGAACACTGAAGCTTTCTTT
CASSPATRDSNTEAFF
>TRBV29-1|few|.|13|TRBJ2-7
TGCAGCGTCGGAAGAGGGTGGGCCTACGAGCAGTACTTC
CSVGRGWAYEQYF
>TRBV5-1|many|.|16|TRBJ2-3
TGCGCCAGCACCAACTCAGCGGGCCCCTCGGCAGATACGCAGTATTTT
CASTNSAGPSADTQYF
>TRBV5-1|many|.|13|TRBJ1-5
TGCGCCAGCAGCCGCCTCCCCAATCAGCCCCAGCATTTT
CASSRLPNQPQHF
>TRBV5-1|.|.|16|TRBJ2-4
TGCGCCAGCAGCTTGTCCGGGGACCAAGGGGGAAACATTCAGTACTTC
CASSLSGDQGGNIQYF
>TRBV2|few|TRBD1|12|TRBJ2-6
TGTGCCAGCAGTGGGCAGGGGGACGTCCTGACTTTC
CASSGQGDVLTF
>TRBV29-1|few|.|14|TRBJ1-4
TGCAGCGTTGAACTTCGGGGAAAGGAAGAAAAACTGTTTTTT
CSVELRGKEEKLFF
>TRBV4-1|.|.|14|TRBJ1-1
TGCGCCAGCAGCCCAGAGGGGTGGGACACTGAAGCTTTCTTT
CASSPEGWDTEAFF
>TRBV4-1|.|TRBD2|16|TRBJ2-3
TGCGCCAGCAGCCCATGGACTAGCGGGGGGGCAGATACGCAGTATTTT
CASSPWTSGGADTQYF
>TRBV9|.|TRBD1|14|TRBJ1-1
TGTGCCAGCAGCGTAGGGGACAGGGGGACTGAAGCTTTCTTT
CASSVGDRGTEAFF
>TRBV7-9|.|.|23|TRBJ2-4
TGTGCCAGCAGCTCCCCAAATGGTGCCTGGGACAACTCACGGGTCCAAGCCAAAAACATTCAGTACTTC
CASSSPNGAWDNSRVQAKNIQYF
>TRBV19|few|.|18|TRBJ1-2
TGTGCCAGTGGGTCTCTTCGGCGAACAGCAACCCTTAACTATGGCTACACCTTC
CASGSLRRTATLNYGYTF
>TRBV7-2|.|.|13|TRBJ2-1
TGTGCCAGCAGCATACTACAGGGTAGTGAGCAGTTCTTC
CASSILQGSEQFF
>TRBV9|few|.|15|TRBJ2-2
TGTGCCAGCAGCGTAGGAGGGAGTGGCACCGGGGAGCTGTTTTTT
CASSVGGSGTGELFF
>TRBV7-2|.|.|15|TRBJ1-6
TGTGCCAGCAGCTTAGCCGCACGGACTAATTCACCCCTCCACTTT
CASSLAARTNSPLHF
>TRBV9|many|TRBD2|14|TRBJ2-2
TGTGCCAGTATGGCGGGGGGCCCCACCGGGGAGCTGTTTTTT
CASMAGGPTGELFF
>TRBV5-1|few|.|15|TRBJ2-2
TGCGCCAGCAGCTTGGGAGCGGCGAACACCGGGGAGCTGTTTTTT
CASSLGAANTGELFF
>TRBV7-2|.|TRBD1|15|TRBJ2-2
TGTGCCAGCAGTGGACAGGGGGGTTTCACCGGGGAGCTGTTTTTT
CASSGQGGFTGELFF
>TRBV6-8|few|.|15|TRBJ2-3
TGTGCCAGCAGCGCGCCCGGGACTAGCACAGATACGCAGTATTTT
CASSAPGTSTDTQYF
>TRBV6-2/TRBV6-3|few|TRBD1|13|TRBJ2-1
TGTGCCAGCACCAGAGAGGGGGCTAATGAGCAGTTCTTC
CASTREGANEQFF
>TRBV28|many|.|12|TRBJ1-1
TGTGCCAGCAGCTCGGTGAACACTGAAGCTTTCTTT
CASSSVNTEAFF
>TRBV15|few|.|14|TRBJ2-2
TGTGCCACCAGCGTAGGCGGGCCGACCGGGGAGCTGTTTTTT
CATSVGGPTGELFF
>TRBV28|few|.|14|TRBJ2-1
TGTGCCAGCGGACGTTCCAGGGAATTGGATGAGCAGTTCTTC
CASGRSRELDEQFF
>TRBV7-2|.|.|16|TRBJ2-1
TGTGCCAGCAGCCCGCCCGGGCAGCCCGTATCCGGGGAGCAGTTCTTC
CASSPPGQPVSGEQFF
>TRBV7-3|.|.|14|TRBJ2-3
TGTGCCAGCAGCTTATCCTCAGGGTCAGATACGCAGTATTTT
CASSLSSGSDTQYF
>TRBV12-3/TRBV12-4|.|.|16|TRBJ2-5
TGTGCCAGCAGTCCGACTACAGGGACCTCGCAAGAGACCCAGTACTTC
CASSPTTGTSQETQYF
>TRBV29-1|.|.|12|TRBJ2-3
TGCAGCGTTGCTCAGCCGGCAGATACGCAGTATTTT
CSVAQPADTQYF
>TRBV2|.|.|15|TRBJ1-1
TGTGCCAGCAGTGAAGAATTTGCCGGCAACACTGAAGCTTTCTTT
CASSEEFAGNTEAFF
>TRBV7-6|.|.|13|TRBJ2-2
TGTGCCAGCAGCTTAGAGGGCGACGGGGAGCTGTTTTTT
CASSLEGDGELFF
>TRBV10-3|.|TRBD1|15|TRBJ1-2
TGTGCCATCAGTGAGTGGGACAGGGGGATTTATGGCTACACCTTC
CAISEWDRGIYGYTF
>TRBV30|.|.|12|TRBJ2-7
TGTGCCTGGAGTGTACACCGAAGCGAGCAGTACTTC
CAWSVHRSEQYF